The 15 T cell receptor beta chains below all came from one sample that was sequenced in a study of blood T cell repertoires in COVID-19. Here immunoSEQ multiplex PCR was the method, and the copy in TCRdb shows in-frame clones only, minus some. The table includes about 130,000 clones, around 83% detected once. Specimen: peripheral blood. These receptors all come from a human donor in a cohort sampled during active COVID-19.

This chain uses TRBV30 with TRBJ1-2, with 12 bases fitting TRBD1. V trimming: 2 bases; J trimming: 6 bases; junction bases outside the gene matches: 7. The CDR3 covers 15 residues. Looked up from germline, CDR1 is GTSNPN and CDR2 is SVGIG (reference sequence). The CDR3 spells CAWSLAGTGGHGYTF. CDR3 sequence (DNA): TGTGCCTGGAGTTTAGCGGGGACAGGGGGCCATGGCTACACCTTC.

In its sample, this clone was seen once. The chain links TRBV7-8 to TRBJ1-3; D unclear. V was cut by 5 bases and J by 0 bases, with 14 bases left in between. Germline-derived CDR1 and CDR2 are SGHVS and FQNEAQ. This CDR3 has 16 residues. The CDR3 DNA follows: TGTGCCAGCAGCCCGCGGTCTGGCATCTCTGGAAACACCATATATTTT. This sequence encodes CASSPRSGISGNTIYF.

This clone has only one observation. The chain uses TRBV5-6 and TRBJ1-3; D ambiguous. Germline lookup yields CDR1 SGHDT and CDR2 YYEEEE. Trimming took 2 bases from V and 0 from J, leaving 6 bases between them. The CDR3 spans 14 residues. As DNA, the CDR3 is TGTGCCAGCAGCTTCGGGAACTCTGGAAACACCATATATTTT. It codes for CASSFGNSGNTIYF. Filled out from reference TRBV5-6 and TRBJ1-3, the complete variable domain reads DAGVTQSPTHLIKTRGQQVTLRCSPKSGHDTVSWYQQALGQGPQFIFQYYEEEERQRGNFPDRFSGHQFPNYSSELNVNALLLGDSALYLCASSFGNSGNTIYFGEGSWLTVV.

This chain joins TRBV24-1 and TRBJ2-3; 10 nucleotides line up with TRBD2. There are 15 residues in the CDR3. The germline V gene encodes CDR1 KGHDR and CDR2 SFDVKD. With V trimmed by 4 bases and J by 4 bases, 4 bases remained unmatched. The CDR3 sequence: CATSETSGKADTQYF. The CDR3 DNA reads as TGTGCCACCAGTGAAACTAGCGGGAAAGCAGATACGCAGTATTTT.

The chain carries TRBV24-1 and TRBJ2-1; perhaps TRBD2 as D (5 bases). Germline lookup yields CDR1 KGHDR and CDR2 SFDVKD. Trimming took off 1 base at V and 5 bases at J, with 8 bases between the two ends. This CDR3 is built from 14 residues. The CDR3 here is CATSDFLGDNEQFF. CDR3 coding DNA: TGTGCCACCAGTGATTTCCTGGGAGACAATGAGCAGTTCTTC.

This clone was recorded only once. J is TRBJ2-4 and V is TRBV7-2; no reliable D call. Germline CDR1 reads SGHTA; CDR2 reads FQGNSA. The CDR3 totals 13 residues. The ends were cut back, 8 bases at V and 5 bases at J, with 13 bases in the middle. CDR3 DNA: TGTGCCAGCTCCTTTGTCTCCCAAAACATTCAGTACTTC. This encodes CASSFVSQNIQYF.

A few counts support this clone. The V gene is TRBV27, the J gene TRBJ2-3, with 7 bases matching TRBD1. The CDR3 runs to 15 residues. Germline CDR1 reads MNHEY; CDR2 reads SMNVEV (reference sequence). Trimming took 6 bases from V and 3 from J; bases not matched to a gene: 9. This CDR3 is CASSPSTGRTDTQYF. The CDR3 region has the DNA TGTGCCAGCAGCCCATCGACAGGGAGAACAGATACGCAGTATTTT.

The gene calls are TRBV7-8 and TRBJ2-1, with TRBD2 matching 7 bases. Trimming at V came to 5 bases and at J to 10 bases, leaving 14 bases not matched to a gene. The CDR3 extends over 15 amino acids. Germline CDR1 SGHVS, CDR2 FQNEAQ. The CDR3 sequence is CASSVPSRGEGEQFF. The CDR3 DNA follows: TGTGCCAGCAGCGTACCCTCTCGGGGGGAGGGGGAGCAGTTCTTC.

The V gene is TRBV11-2, the J gene TRBJ2-1; the D is unclear. The CDR3 runs to 14 residues. Trimming took off 2 bases at V and 4 bases at J, with 9 bases between the two ends. Germline lookup yields CDR1 SGHAT and CDR2 FQNNGV. CDR3 in amino acids: CASSLQNLYNEQFF. CDR3 DNA sequence: TGTGCCAGCAGCTTACAGAACCTTTACAATGAGCAGTTCTTC. The complete variable domain, with remaining parts taken from reference TRBV11-2 and TRBJ2-1, reads EAGVAQSPRYKIIEKRQSVAFWCNPISGHATLYWYQQILGQGPKLLIQFQNNGVVDDSQLPKDRFSAERLKGVDSTLKIQPAKLEDSAVYLCASSLQNLYNEQFFGPGTRLTVL.

This chain connects TRBV6-5 to TRBJ2-2; D is perhaps TRBD2 (5 bases). The length of the CDR3 is 15 residues. The germline gives CDR1 MNHEY, CDR2 SVGAGI. V was trimmed by 5 bases and J by 1 base, leaving 11 bases between them. The CDR3 DNA is TGTGCCAGCAGTCAACAGAGGGTGAACACCGGGGAGCTGTTTTTT. Encoded protein: CASSQQRVNTGELFF.

The chain is built from TRBV1 and TRBJ1-4; TRBD1, the D gene given by the table, was not confirmed from the DNA. TRBV1 is noted as a pseudogene. The CDR3 has 16 amino acids. Here the CDR3 DNA reads TGCACCAGCAGCCTCCGAAAGGGACAGCTTAATGAAAAACTGTTTTTT. It is translated as CTSSLRKGQLNEKLFF.

This chain links TRBV4-3 with TRBJ2-1; 9 bases agree with TRBD1. The CDR3 has 13 residues. Germline trimming cut 4 bases from V and 8 bases from J; bases unmatched to any gene: 3. Germline values: CDR1 LGHNA, CDR2 YSLEER. The CDR3 DNA is TGCGCCAGCAGCCGGGACAGGGTTGATGAGCAGTTCTTC. It encodes CASSRDRVDEQFF.

The rearrangement uses TRBV3-1 (or the pseudogene TRBV3-2) and TRBJ2-1; 11 nucleotides agree with TRBD2. Trimming removed 4 bases from V and 9 bases from J; junction bases left unmatched: 14. Germline values: CDR1 LGHDT, CDR2 YNNKEL (reference sequence). CDR3 length equals 17 residues. The CDR3 DNA sequence: TGTGCCAGCAGCCCTCTGGGACTAGCGGCCCTAGTTGGTGAGCAGTTCTTC. Its translation: CASSPLGLAALVGEQFF.

This chain joins TRBV7-9 and TRBJ2-4; the match to TRBD2 covers 7 bases. This CDR3 has 14 amino acids. Germline CDR1 and CDR2: SEHNR and FQNEAQ (reference sequence). The junction had 3 bases not matched to a gene; V was cut back by 1 base and J by 6 bases. CDR3 DNA sequence: TGTGCCAGCAGCTTAGAAGCTAGCGGAAACATTCAGTACTTC. Residues: CASSLEASGNIQYF.

The chain couples TRBV10-1 to TRBJ2-1; no clear D. The CDR3 is 16 residues long. Germline CDR1 reads WNHNN; CDR2 reads SYGVQD (reference sequence). The ends were cut back, 7 bases at V and 0 bases at J, with 16 bases in the middle. The CDR3 protein is CASTKFRSNSYNEQFF. DNA of the CDR3: TGCGCCAGCACAAAGTTTAGATCCAACTCCTACAATGAGCAGTTCTTC.